One sample yielded the 2 T cell receptor beta chains listed below, sequenced in a study of chemoradiotherapy in HPV16-positive cancers. The assay was immunoSEQ multiplex PCR, and TCRdb's table has in-frame clones only and misses some. This sample yields 65,000 to 80,000 clones, of which 85% to 90% are seen a single time; under 4.5% belongs to the top ten. The sequencing here drew on blood, taken from a patient who underwent chemoradiotherapy. The receptors stem from a human donor with HPV-associated anogenital cancer.

V usage is TRBV28 and J usage is TRBJ2-2, with 7 bases identical to TRBD2. The CDR3 has 18 residues. With V trimmed by 5 bases and J by 0 bases, 12 bases remained unmatched. Germline assignment: CDR1 MDHEN and CDR2 SYDVKM. This CDR3 is CASSPQWREHPNTGELFF. In nucleotides, the CDR3 is TGTGCCAGCAGTCCCCAATGGCGGGAGCACCCGAACACCGGGGAGCTGTTTTTT.

This chain links TRBV5-1 with TRBJ2-7; possibly TRBD1 for D (6 bases). V was trimmed by 4 bases and J by 3 bases, leaving 17 bases between them. The CDR3 covers 15 residues. Looked up from germline, CDR1 is SGHRS and CDR2 is YFSETQ. The CDR3 region has the DNA TGCGCCAGCAGCCCTGTGGTAAACAGGGACTACGAGCAGTACTTC. Translating gives CASSPVVNRDYEQYF. Supplemented by reference TRBV5-1 and TRBJ2-7, the full variable domain reads KAGVTQTPRYLIKTRGQQVTLSCSPISGHRSVSWYQQTPGQGLQFLFEYFSETQRNKGNFPGRFSGRQFSNSRSEMNVSTLELGDSALYLCASSPVVNRDYEQYFGPGTRLTVT.